This entry lists 20 T cell receptor beta chains sequenced from one sample in a study of blood T cell repertoires in COVID-19. The protocol was immunoSEQ multiplex PCR, while the TCRdb copy is restricted to in-frame clones and leaves out a portion. The profile covers some 110,000 clones, with approximately 87% appearing a single time and roughly 7.9% taken by the ten largest. The sequenced material came from peripheral blood. These receptors all come from an older man who had recovered from COVID-19.

The chain has TRBV4-1 and TRBJ2-4, with 7 bases matching TRBD1. This CDR3 has 16 amino acids. Germline lookup yields CDR1 MGHRA and CDR2 YSYEKL. V gave up 3 bases and J gave up 8 bases; unmatched junction bases: 13. The CDR3 DNA reads TGCGCCAGCAGCCAGTCCGACAGGGTCGGAGTACACATTCAGTACTTC. Amino acid sequence: CASSQSDRVGVHIQYF.

The chain combines TRBV28 with TRBJ2-1; perhaps TRBD2 as D (5 bases). Trimming stripped 8 bases from V and 4 bases from J, with 12 bases between. The CDR3 runs to 13 residues. The V gene's germline CDR1 is MDHEN and CDR2 SYDVKM. CDR3 coding DNA: TGTGCCAGCGGGAGTTTTAGATACAATGAGCAGTTCTTC. Protein: CASGSFRYNEQFF.

The rearrangement uses TRBV28 and TRBJ2-3; 7 bases are shared with TRBD2. Looked up from germline, CDR1 is MDHEN and CDR2 is SYDVKM. Trimming at V came to 1 base and at J to 2 bases, leaving 24 bases not matched to a gene. The CDR3 is 22 residues long. CDR3 nucleotide sequence: TGTGCCAGCAGTTTATTTGAAGTTGAGACTAGCAGACCGACCCCTAACACAGATACGCAGTATTTT. Translating it yields CASSLFEVETSRPTPNTDTQYF.

The V call is TRBV7-2, the J call TRBJ1-1, with 10 bases lining up with TRBD1. Trimming at V came to 5 bases and at J to 4 bases, leaving 7 bases not matched to a gene. Germline CDR1 SGHTA, CDR2 FQGNSA. The CDR3 length is 15 residues. CDR3 in DNA: TGTGCCAGCAGCACTCGACAGGGGGCGGTCACTGAAGCTTTCTTT. This codes for CASSTRQGAVTEAFF.

V gene TRBV2 combines with J gene TRBJ1-4; TRBD1 matches 8 bases. Looked up from germline, CDR1 is SNHLY and CDR2 is FYNNEI. The CDR3 is 16 residues long. The V segment lost 6 bases and the J segment 0 bases; nucleotides outside the gene matches: 6. CDR3 sequence reads: CASRGTGGATNEKLFF. CDR3 nucleotides: TGTGCCAGCAGGGGGACAGGAGGTGCAACTAATGAAAAACTGTTTTTT.

The chain is built from TRBV3-1 (or the pseudogene TRBV3-2) and TRBJ2-1; possible D gene TRBD2, 6 bases. The V end lost 5 bases, the J end lost 9 bases, and 11 bases lay between the germline ends. Germline V lookup: CDR1 LGHDT, CDR2 YNNKEL (reference sequence). There are 12 residues in the CDR3. The CDR3: CASSASAGEQFF. The DNA of the CDR3 is TGTGCCAGCAGCGCTAGCGCCGGTGAGCAGTTCTTC.

This clone was observed once. The gene calls are TRBV7-6 and TRBJ2-5, with 10 bases identical to TRBD2. The CDR3 runs 18 residues. V dropped 5 bases and J dropped 6; count of bases not matched to a gene: 18. CDR1 and CDR2 from the germline V gene are SGHVS and FNYEAQ. CDR3 residues: CASSPAPSGSSIQKTQYF. CDR3 DNA: TGTGCCAGCAGCCCCGCTCCTAGCGGGAGTAGTATTCAGAAGACCCAGTACTTC.

V is TRBV15 and J is TRBJ2-7; D unresolved. The ends were cut back, 0 bases at V and 1 base at J, with 7 bases in the middle. This CDR3 is 14 amino acids long. Germline CDR1 and CDR2: LNHNV and YYDKDF (reference sequence). The CDR3, as DNA: TGTGCCACCAGCAGAGATTTGGCTTCCTACGAGCAGTACTTC. Encoded protein: CATSRDLASYEQYF.

The chain uses TRBV5-1 and TRBJ1-2; the D is unclear. CDR1 is SGHRS and CDR2 is YFSETQ in the germline V gene. The V end lost 1 base, the J end lost 4 bases, and 11 bases lay between the germline ends. The CDR3 contains 14 residues. DNA of the CDR3: TGCGCCAGCAGCTTGTCAGCGGTTTTCTATGGCTACACCTTC. This translates into CASSLSAVFYGYTF.

The chain joins TRBV5-4 to TRBJ2-1; 13 positions match TRBD2. V lost 4 bases, J lost 0 bases, and 10 bases stayed unmatched. Germline lookup yields CDR1 SGHNT and CDR2 YYREEE (reference sequence). The CDR3 spans 19 residues. The DNA for the CDR3 is TGTGCCAGCAGCCGGTTGGGACTAGCGGGACAGAGCTCCTACAATGAGCAGTTCTTC. Encoded protein: CASSRLGLAGQSSYNEQFF.

The chain recombines TRBV15 with TRBJ1-4; D remains unclear. This CDR3 is 14 amino acids long. V was trimmed by 1 base and J by 8 bases, leaving 11 bases between them. Germline V lookup: CDR1 LNHNV, CDR2 YYDKDF (reference sequence). DNA for the CDR3: TGTGCCACCAGCAGAGCTGTTGGCGGAGAAAAACTGTTTTTT. It specifies CATSRAVGGEKLFF. The full variable domain, with the rest looked up from reference TRBV15 and TRBJ1-4, is DAMVIQNPRYQVTQFGKPVTLSCSQTLNHNVMYWYQQKSSQAPKLLFHYYDKDFNNEADTPDNFQSRRPNTSFCFLDIRSPGLGDTAMYLCATSRAVGGEKLFFGSGTQLSVL.

The chain joins TRBV7-2 to TRBJ2-7; 7 bases are a match to TRBD1. The CDR3 totals 14 residues. In germline, CDR1 is SGHTA, CDR2 FQGNSA. The V and J ends lost 7 bases and 3 bases, in that order; junction bases with no gene match: 9. The CDR3 DNA reads TGTGCCAGCACCACGACAGGGCAATACTACGAGCAGTACTTC. It specifies CASTTTGQYYEQYF.

This clone was recorded once. This chain joins TRBV7-2 and TRBJ2-7, with 8 bases aligning to TRBD1. Trimming took 5 bases from V and 5 from J; bases not matched to a gene: 5. The V gene's germline CDR1 is SGHTA and CDR2 FQGNSA. The CDR3 runs to 13 residues. CDR3 sequence reads: CASSTRTGNEQYF. CDR3 bases: TGTGCCAGCAGCACCCGGACAGGGAACGAGCAGTACTTC.

The V gene is TRBV10-3, the J gene TRBJ2-7; TRBD2 matches 13 bases. The CDR3 loop spans 13 amino acids. From germline, CDR1 is ENHRY and CDR2 SYGVKD. With V trimmed by 10 bases and J by 4 bases, 4 bases remained unmatched. CDR3 in DNA: TGTGCCACCGGGACTAGCGGGAAGTACGAGCAGTACTTC. Translated: CATGTSGKYEQYF.

This rearrangement joins TRBV4-2 to TRBJ2-5; TRBD2 matches 16 bases. The CDR3 totals 16 residues. Germline V gene lookup returns CDR1 LGHNA and CDR2 YNFKEQ. The ends lost 3 bases at V and 2 bases at J; junction bases unmatched: 0. Here the CDR3 DNA reads TGTGCCAGCAGCCAGGGACTAGCGGGAGGGCAAGAGACCCAGTACTTC. Protein sequence: CASSQGLAGGQETQYF.

The chain couples TRBV5-6 to TRBJ2-7; 11 bases match TRBD2. Germline CDR1 is SGHDT and CDR2 is YYEEEE. This CDR3 region has 16 residues. The ends lost 0 bases at V and 2 bases at J; junction bases unmatched: 4. The CDR3 loop is CASSLGSSGRAYEQYF. CDR3 nucleotides: TGTGCCAGCAGCTTGGGTAGTAGCGGGAGGGCCTACGAGCAGTACTTC.

This chain joins TRBV7-9 and TRBJ2-5; D is perhaps TRBD1 (6 bases). V lost 4 bases and J lost 0, with 9 bases in between. This CDR3 is built from 14 residues. Germline V lookup: CDR1 SEHNR, CDR2 FQNEAQ (reference sequence). The CDR3 bases are TGTGCCAGCAGCTCGTACAGGGACCAAGAGACCCAGTACTTC. Its protein product is CASSSYRDQETQYF.

In its sample, this clone was seen once. The V call is TRBV5-1, the J call TRBJ2-5, with no clear D. CDR3 length equals 12 residues. V gave up 4 bases and J gave up 2 bases, with 6 bases separating them. CDR1 and CDR2 (germline): SGHRS, YFSETQ. CDR3 sequence (DNA): TGCGCCAGCAGCCCCGAGCAAGAGACCCAGTACTTC. It codes for CASSPEQETQYF.

V usage is TRBV7-8 and J usage is TRBJ2-7, with TRBD2 identical over 11 bases. Germline V gene sequence: CDR1 SGHVS, CDR2 FQNEAQ. V lost 5 bases and J lost 6; bases outside the gene matches: 6. CDR3 size: 14 residues. CDR3 region: CASSQRLAGSEQYF. CDR3 in DNA: TGTGCCAGCAGCCAGAGACTAGCGGGAAGCGAGCAGTACTTC.

V and J are TRBV19 and TRBJ2-5; 9 positions match TRBD2. Germline lookup yields CDR1 LNHDA and CDR2 SQIVND (reference sequence). The CDR3 consists of 14 residues. V trimming: 10 bases; J trimming: 5 bases; junction bases outside the gene matches: 11. The CDR3 protein is CATRPAGGGETQYF. The CDR3 DNA reads TGTGCCACCAGACCAGCGGGAGGAGGGGAGACCCAGTACTTC.